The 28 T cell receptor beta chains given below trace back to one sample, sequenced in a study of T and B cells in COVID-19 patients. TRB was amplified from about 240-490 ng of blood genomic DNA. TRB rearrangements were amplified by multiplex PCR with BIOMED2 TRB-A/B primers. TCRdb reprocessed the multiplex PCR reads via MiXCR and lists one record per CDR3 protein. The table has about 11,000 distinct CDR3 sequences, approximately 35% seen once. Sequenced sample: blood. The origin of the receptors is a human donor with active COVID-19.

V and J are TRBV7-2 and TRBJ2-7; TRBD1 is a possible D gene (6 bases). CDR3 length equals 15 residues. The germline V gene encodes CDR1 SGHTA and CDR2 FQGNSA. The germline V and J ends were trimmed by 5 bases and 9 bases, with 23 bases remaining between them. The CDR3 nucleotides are TGTGCCAGCAGCCCACAGGGACCTGCGAATAGTGGGCAGTACTTC. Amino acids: CASSPQGPANSGQYF.

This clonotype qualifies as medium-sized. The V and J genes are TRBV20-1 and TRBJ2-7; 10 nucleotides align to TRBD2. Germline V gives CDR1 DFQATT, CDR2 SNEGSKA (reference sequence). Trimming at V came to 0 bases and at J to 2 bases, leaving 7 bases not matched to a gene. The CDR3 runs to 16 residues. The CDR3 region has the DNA TGCAGTGCTAGAGATTCGGCTAGCGGGGGCGCCTACGAGCAGTACTTC. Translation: CSARDSASGGAYEQYF.

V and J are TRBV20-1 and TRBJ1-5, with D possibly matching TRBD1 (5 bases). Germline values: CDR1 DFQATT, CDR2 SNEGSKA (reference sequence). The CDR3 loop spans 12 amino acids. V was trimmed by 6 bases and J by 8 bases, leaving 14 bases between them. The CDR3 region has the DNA TGCAGTGCCTCCCGGCGGGGGGAGCCCCAGCATTTT. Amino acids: CSASRRGEPQHF.

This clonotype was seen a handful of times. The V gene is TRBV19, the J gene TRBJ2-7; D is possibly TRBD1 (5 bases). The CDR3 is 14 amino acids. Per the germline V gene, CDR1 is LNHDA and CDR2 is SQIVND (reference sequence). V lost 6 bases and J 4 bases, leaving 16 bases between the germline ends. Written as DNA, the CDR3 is TGTGCCAGTAGAAGTCCAGGGTCTAATTACGAGCAGTACTTC. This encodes CASRSPGSNYEQYF.

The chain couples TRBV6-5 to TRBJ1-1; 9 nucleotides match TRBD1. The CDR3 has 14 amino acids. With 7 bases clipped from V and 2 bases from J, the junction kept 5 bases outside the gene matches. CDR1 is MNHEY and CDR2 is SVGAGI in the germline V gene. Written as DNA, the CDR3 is TGTGCCAGCATCCCGGGACAGGGAAACACTGAAGCTTTCTTT. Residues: CASIPGQGNTEAFF.

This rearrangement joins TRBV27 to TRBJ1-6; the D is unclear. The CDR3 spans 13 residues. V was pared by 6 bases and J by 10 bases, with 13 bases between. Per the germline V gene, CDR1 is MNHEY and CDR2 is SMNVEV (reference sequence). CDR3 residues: CASRPHGESPLHF. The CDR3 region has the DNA TGTGCCAGCAGGCCTCACGGGGAGTCACCCCTCCACTTT.

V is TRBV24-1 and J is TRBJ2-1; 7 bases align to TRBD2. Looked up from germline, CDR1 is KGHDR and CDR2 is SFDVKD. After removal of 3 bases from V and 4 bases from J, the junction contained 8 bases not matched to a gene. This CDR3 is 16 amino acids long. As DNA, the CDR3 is TGTGCCACCAGTGATGCCGGACTAGAAAAATACAATGAGCAGTTCTTC. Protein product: CATSDAGLEKYNEQFF.

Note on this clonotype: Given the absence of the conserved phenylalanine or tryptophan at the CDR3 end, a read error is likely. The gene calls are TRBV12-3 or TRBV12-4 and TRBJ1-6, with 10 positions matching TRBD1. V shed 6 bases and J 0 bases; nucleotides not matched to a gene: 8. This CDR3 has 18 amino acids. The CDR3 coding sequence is TGTGCCAGCAGCCGGACAGGGGGGAGGAGCTCCTATAATTCACCCCTCCACTCT. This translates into CASSRTGGRSSYNSPLHS.

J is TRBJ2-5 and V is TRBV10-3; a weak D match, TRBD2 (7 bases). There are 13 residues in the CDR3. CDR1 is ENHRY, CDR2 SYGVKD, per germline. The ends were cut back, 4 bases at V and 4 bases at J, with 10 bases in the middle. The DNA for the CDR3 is TGTGCCATCAGTGGTAGGGGGGGAGAGACCCAGTACTTC. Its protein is CAISGRGGETQYF.

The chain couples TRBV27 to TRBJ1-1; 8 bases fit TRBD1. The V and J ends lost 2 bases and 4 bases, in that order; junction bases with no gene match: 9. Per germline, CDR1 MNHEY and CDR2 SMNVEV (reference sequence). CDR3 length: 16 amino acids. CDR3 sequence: CASSLGAGGLGTEAFF. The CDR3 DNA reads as TGTGCCAGCAGTTTAGGGGCAGGGGGCTTGGGCACTGAAGCTTTCTTT.

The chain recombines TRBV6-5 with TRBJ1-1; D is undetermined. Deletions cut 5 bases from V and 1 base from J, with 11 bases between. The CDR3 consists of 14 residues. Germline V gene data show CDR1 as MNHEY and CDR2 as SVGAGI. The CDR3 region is CASSAVEGNTEAFF. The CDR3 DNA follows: TGTGCCAGCAGTGCGGTAGAGGGGAACACTGAAGCTTTCTTT.

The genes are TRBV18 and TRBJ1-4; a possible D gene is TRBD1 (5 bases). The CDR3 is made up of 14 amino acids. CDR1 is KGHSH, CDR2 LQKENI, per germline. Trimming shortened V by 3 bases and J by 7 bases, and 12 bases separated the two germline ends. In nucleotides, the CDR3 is TGTGCCAGCTCACCGGTCAGGGTGGGTGAAAAACTGTTTTTT. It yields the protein CASSPVRVGEKLFF.

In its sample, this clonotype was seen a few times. The CDR3 sequence: CAGSGQGRRNEQFF. The CDR3 DNA follows: TGTGCCGGATCGGGACAGGGACGGAGGAATGAGCAGTTCTTC. The V and J genes are TRBV6-5 and TRBJ2-1; 9 bases are a match to TRBD1. Germline values: CDR1 MNHEY, CDR2 SVGAGI. CDR3 size: 14 residues. Trimming took 11 bases from V and 7 from J; bases not matched to a gene: 12.

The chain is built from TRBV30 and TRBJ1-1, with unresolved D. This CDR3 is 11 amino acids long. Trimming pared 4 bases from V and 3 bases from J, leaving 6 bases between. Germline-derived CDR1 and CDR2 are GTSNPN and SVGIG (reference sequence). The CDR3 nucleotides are TGTGCCTGGACCCAGGACACTGAAGCTTTCTTT. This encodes CAWTQDTEAFF.

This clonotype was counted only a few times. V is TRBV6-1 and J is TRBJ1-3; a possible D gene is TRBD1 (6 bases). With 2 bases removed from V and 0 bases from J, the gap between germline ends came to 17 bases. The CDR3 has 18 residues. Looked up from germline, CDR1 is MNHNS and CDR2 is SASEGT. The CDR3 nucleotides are TGTGCCAGCAGTGAATTTGGAGGGGGAAGTTCCTCTGGAAACACCATATATTTT. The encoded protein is CASSEFGGGSSSGNTIYF.

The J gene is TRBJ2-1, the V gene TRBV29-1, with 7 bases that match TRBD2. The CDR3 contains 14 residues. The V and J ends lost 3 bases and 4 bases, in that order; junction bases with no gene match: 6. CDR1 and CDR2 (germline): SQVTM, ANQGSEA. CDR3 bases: TGCAGCGTTGATGCGGGGGAAAGGTACAATGAGCAGTTCTTC. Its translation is CSVDAGERYNEQFF.

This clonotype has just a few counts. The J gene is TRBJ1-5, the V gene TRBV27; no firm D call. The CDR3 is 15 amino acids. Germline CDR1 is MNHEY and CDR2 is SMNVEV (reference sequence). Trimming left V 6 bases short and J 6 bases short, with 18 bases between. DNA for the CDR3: TGTGCCAGCAGCCCCCGGTACAACGTCGGTCAGCCCCAGCATTTT. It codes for CASSPRYNVGQPQHF.

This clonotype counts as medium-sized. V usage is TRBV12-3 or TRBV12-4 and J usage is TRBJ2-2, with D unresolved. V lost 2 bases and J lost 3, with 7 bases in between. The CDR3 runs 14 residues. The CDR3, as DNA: TGTGCCAGCAGTTTACTTCTAGACACCGGGGAGCTGTTTTTT. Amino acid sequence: CASSLLLDTGELFF.

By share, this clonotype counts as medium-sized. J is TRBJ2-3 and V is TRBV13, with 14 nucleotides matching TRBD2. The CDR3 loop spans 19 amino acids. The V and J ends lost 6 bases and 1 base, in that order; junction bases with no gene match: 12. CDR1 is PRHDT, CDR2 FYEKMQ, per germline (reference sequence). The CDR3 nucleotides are TGTGCCAGCAGTCCGCGAAGTGAGACTAGCGGGGGGGGCACAGATACGCAGTATTTT. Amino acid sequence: CASSPRSETSGGGTDTQYF.

For the CDR3, the DNA is TGTGCCACCAGCGCGGGACTAGCGGGACAGTACCAAGAGACCCAGTACTTC. Its translation is CATSAGLAGQYQETQYF. The rearrangement uses TRBV15 and TRBJ2-5; the match to TRBD2 covers 13 bases. This CDR3 spans 17 amino acids. V gave up 5 bases and J gave up 0 bases; unmatched junction bases: 6. The germline V gene encodes CDR1 LNHNV and CDR2 YYDKDF (reference sequence).

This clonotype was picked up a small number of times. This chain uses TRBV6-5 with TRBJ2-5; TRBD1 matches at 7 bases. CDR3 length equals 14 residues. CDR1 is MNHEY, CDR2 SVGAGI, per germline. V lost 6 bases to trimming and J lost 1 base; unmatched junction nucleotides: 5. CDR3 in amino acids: CASRPGQLQETQYF. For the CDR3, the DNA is TGTGCCAGCAGGCCGGGACAGCTCCAAGAGACCCAGTACTTC.

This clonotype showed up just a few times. The CDR3 DNA reads TGCGCCAGCAGCTTACAGGGTGTGAGGGTAGGGGGGCAGTTCTTC. Encoded protein: CASSLQGVRVGGQFF. The chain couples TRBV5-1 to TRBJ2-1, with TRBD1 as a possible D gene (6 bases). Trimming shortened V by 2 bases and J by 12 bases, and 21 bases separated the two germline ends. CDR1 is SGHRS and CDR2 is YFSETQ in the germline V gene. This CDR3 comprises 15 residues.

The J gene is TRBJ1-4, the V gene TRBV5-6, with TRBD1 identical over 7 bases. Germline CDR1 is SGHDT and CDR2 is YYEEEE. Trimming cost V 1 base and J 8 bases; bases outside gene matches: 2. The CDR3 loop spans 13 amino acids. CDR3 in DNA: TGTGCCAGCAGCTTGCCGACAGGGGAAAAACTGTTTTTT. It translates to CASSLPTGEKLFF. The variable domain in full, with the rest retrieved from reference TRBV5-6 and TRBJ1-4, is DAGVTQSPTHLIKTRGQQVTLRCSPKSGHDTVSWYQQALGQGPQFIFQYYEEEERQRGNFPDRFSGHQFPNYSSELNVNALLLGDSALYLCASSLPTGEKLFFGSGTQLSVL.

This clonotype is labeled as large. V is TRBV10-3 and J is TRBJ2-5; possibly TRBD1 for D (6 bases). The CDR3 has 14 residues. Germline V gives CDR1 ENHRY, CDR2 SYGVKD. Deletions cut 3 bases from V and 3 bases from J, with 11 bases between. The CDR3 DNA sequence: TGTGCCATCAGTGACAGGGGTCGAGAAGAGACCCAGTACTTC. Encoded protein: CAISDRGREETQYF.

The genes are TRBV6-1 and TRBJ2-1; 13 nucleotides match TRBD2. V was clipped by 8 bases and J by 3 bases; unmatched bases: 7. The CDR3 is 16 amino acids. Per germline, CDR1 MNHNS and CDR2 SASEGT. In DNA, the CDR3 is TGTGCCAGCGACGGGACTAGCGGGGAAATCTACAATGAGCAGTTCTTC. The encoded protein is CASDGTSGEIYNEQFF.

The CDR3 coding sequence is TGTGCCAGCAGCTGGGGGAGCGGGGGGCAGCCCCAGCATTTT. Translation gives CASSWGSGGQPQHF. The chain has TRBV12-3 or TRBV12-4 and TRBJ1-5, with D possibly TRBD1 on 5 matching bases. V was trimmed by 6 bases and J by 7 bases, leaving 16 bases between them. There are 14 residues in the CDR3.

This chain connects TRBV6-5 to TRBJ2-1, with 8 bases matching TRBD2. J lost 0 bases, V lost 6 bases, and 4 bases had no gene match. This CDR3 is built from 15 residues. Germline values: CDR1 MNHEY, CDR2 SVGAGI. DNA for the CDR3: TGTGCCAGCAGAGGTAGCGGGGTCTCCTACAATGAGCAGTTCTTC. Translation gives CASRGSGVSYNEQFF.

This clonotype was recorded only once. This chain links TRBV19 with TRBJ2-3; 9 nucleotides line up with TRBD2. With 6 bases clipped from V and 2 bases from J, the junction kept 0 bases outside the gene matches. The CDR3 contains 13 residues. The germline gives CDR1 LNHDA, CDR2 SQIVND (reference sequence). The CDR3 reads CASRGLATDTQYF. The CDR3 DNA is TGTGCCAGTAGGGGACTAGCCACAGATACGCAGTATTTT.